This T cell receptor (beta chain) was found in a study of control samples from healthy donors and cancer patients. Produced via immunoSEQ multiplex PCR; TCRdb's table is partial and in-frame only. The sample records about 82,000 clones, more than 75% being singletons. The CDR3 has 15 residues. The source material was blood. The clonotype was recovered from a man aged 45 to 65 in good health. The chain has TRBV12-2 and TRBJ1-2. TRBV12-2 is deemed a pseudogene. The CDR3 DNA is TGTGCAAGTCGCTTACAAGGGGACCGGTATGGGGGCTACACCTTC. Its protein product is CASRLQGDRYGGYTF.